This TCR beta chain was obtained from a study of regulatory T cells in long-lasting Graves disease. Whole-study results and caveats: Clonotypes that were public and shared totalled some 2,900 in persistent patients versus 966 in new patients. Persistent disease was associated with favored TRBV28 usage and with favored use of TRBJ1-2 and TRBJ2-5.

iRepertoire HTBI primers and Arm-PCR of CDR3 regions built TCR beta libraries. Each CDR3 protein is one row after TCRdb ran MiXCR on the multiplex PCR reads. This table has some 460,000 distinct CDR3 sequences, about 17% appearing once. As to time point: newly diagnosed GD, antithyroid drugs for less than 3 months. RNA from PBMCs was the source of the TCR library. The CDR3 runs 12 residues. CDR1 is MDHEN, CDR2 SYDVKM, per germline. With 6 bases removed from V and 2 bases from J, the gap between germline ends came to 5 bases. This clonotype appeared many times. Its target is not known. In addition, the sample was reused for a study of T cells in Graves' hyperthyroidism and ophthalmopathy. This second study notes: For Graves' hyperthyroidism to be stable, ophthalmopathy could not progress within 18 months. Ophthalmopathy prediction by the model preceded onset by a median approximately 5.9 months.

The sequenced sample was peripheral blood mononuclear cells (PBMCs), obtained at new diagnosis, from a patient treated with antithyroid drugs. The sequence derives from a man aged 35 to 55 with Graves disease. This chain links TRBV28 with TRBJ2-1; D remains ambiguous. CDR3 protein: CASRTTYNEQFF. CDR3 DNA: TGTGCCAGCAGAACCACCTACAATGAGCAGTTCTTC.